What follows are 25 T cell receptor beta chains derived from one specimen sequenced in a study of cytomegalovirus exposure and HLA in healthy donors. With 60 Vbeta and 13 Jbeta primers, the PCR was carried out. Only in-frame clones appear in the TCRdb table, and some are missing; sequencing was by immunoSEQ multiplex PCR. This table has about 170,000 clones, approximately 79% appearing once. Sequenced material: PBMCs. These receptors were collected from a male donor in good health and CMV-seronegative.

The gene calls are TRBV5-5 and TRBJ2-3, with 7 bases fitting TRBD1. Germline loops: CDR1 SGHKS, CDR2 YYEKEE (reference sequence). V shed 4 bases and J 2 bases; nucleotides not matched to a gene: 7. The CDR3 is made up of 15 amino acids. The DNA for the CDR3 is TGTGCCAGCAGCGGAACCGGGACAGCCACAGATACGCAGTATTTT. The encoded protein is CASSGTGTATDTQYF.

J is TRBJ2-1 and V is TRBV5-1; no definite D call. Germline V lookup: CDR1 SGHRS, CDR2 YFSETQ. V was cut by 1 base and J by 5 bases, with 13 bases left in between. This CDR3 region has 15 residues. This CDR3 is CASSLSPGSDNEQFF. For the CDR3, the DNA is TGCGCCAGCAGCTTGTCCCCGGGTTCGGACAATGAGCAGTTCTTC.

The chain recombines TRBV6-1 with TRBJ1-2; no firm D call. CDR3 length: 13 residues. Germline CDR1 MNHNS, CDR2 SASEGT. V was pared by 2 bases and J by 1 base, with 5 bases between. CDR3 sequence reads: CASSETDNYGYTF. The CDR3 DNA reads TGTGCCAGCAGTGAAACAGATAACTATGGCTACACCTTC.

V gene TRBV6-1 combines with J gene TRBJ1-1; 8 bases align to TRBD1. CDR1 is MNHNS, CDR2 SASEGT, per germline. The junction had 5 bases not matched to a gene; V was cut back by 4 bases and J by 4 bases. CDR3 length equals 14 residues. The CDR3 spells CASSADRVSTEAFF. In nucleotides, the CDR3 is TGTGCCAGCAGTGCGGACAGGGTTTCCACTGAAGCTTTCTTT.

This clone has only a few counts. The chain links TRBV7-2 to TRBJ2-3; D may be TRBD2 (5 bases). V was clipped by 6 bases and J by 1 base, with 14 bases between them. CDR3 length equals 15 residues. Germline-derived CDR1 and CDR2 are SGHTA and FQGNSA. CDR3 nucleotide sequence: TGTGCCAGCAGTTACGGCGGGCCCCGCACAGATACGCAGTATTTT. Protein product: CASSYGGPRTDTQYF.

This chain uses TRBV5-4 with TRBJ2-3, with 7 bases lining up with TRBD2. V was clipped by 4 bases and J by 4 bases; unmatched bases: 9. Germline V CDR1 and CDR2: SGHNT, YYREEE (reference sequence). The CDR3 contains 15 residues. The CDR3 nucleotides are TGTGCCAGCAGCCTGCCGGGCGGGGGACCAGATACGCAGTATTTT. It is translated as CASSLPGGGPDTQYF.

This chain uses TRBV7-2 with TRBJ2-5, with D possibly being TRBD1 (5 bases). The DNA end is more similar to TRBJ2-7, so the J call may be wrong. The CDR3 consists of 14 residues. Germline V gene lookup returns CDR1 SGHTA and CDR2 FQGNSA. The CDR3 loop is CASSLRQGAYEQYF. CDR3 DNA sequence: TGTGCCAGCAGCTTAAGGCAGGGTGCCTACGAGCAGTACTTC.

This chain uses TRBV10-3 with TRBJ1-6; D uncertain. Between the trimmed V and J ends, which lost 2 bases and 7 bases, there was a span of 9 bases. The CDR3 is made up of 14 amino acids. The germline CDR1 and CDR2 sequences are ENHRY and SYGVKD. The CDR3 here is CAISEAVRNSPLHF. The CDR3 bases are TGTGCCATCAGTGAGGCCGTACGGAATTCACCCCTCCACTTT.

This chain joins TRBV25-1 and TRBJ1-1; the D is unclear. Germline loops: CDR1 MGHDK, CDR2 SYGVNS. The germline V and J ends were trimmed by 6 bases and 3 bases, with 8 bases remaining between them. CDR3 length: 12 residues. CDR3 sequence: CASSRGYTEAFF. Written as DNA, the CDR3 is TGTGCCAGCAGCCGGGGATACACTGAAGCTTTCTTT.

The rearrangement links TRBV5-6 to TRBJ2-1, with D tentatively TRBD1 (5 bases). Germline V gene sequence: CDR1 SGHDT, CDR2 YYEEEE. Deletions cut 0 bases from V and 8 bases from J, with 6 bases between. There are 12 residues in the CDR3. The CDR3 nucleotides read TGTGCCAGCAGCTTGGTGGGGCATGAGCAGTTCTTC. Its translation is CASSLVGHEQFF.

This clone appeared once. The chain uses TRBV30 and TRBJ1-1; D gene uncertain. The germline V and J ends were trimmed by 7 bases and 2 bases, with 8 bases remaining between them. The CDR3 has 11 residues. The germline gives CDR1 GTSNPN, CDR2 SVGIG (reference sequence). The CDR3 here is CAFSFNTEAFF. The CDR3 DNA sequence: TGTGCCTTTTCCTTTAACACTGAAGCTTTCTTT.

The CDR3 region is CASSSGLLTGELFF. For the CDR3, the DNA is TGTGCCAGCAGCTCGGGACTCCTCACCGGGGAGCTGTTTTTT. This rearrangement joins TRBV4-2 to TRBJ2-2; D might be TRBD2 (6 bases). Between the trimmed V and J ends, which lost 5 bases and 4 bases, there was a span of 11 bases. This CDR3 has 14 residues. Germline lookup yields CDR1 LGHNA and CDR2 YNFKEQ.

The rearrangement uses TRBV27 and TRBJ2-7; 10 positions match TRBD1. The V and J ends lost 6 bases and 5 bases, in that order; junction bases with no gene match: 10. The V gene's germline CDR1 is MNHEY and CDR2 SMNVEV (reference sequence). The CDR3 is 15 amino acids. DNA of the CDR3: TGTGCCAGCAGGGACGGCTGGGACAGGGGCCACGAGCAGTACTTC. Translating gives CASRDGWDRGHEQYF.

The CDR3 region is CAISESRYWGQSYNSPLHF. CDR3 sequence (DNA): TGTGCCATCAGTGAGTCTCGGTATTGGGGCCAGTCTTATAATTCACCCCTCCACTTT. The rearrangement joins TRBV10-3 to TRBJ1-6; TRBD1 might be the D (5 bases). Trimming took off 0 bases at V and 4 bases at J, with 19 bases between the two ends. Germline assignment: CDR1 ENHRY and CDR2 SYGVKD. The length of the CDR3 is 19 residues.

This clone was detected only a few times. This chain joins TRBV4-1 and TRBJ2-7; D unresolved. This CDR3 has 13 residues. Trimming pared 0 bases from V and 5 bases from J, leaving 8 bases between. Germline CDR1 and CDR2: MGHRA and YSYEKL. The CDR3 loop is CASSQERKDEQYF. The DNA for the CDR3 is TGCGCCAGCAGCCAAGAGAGGAAGGACGAGCAGTACTTC.

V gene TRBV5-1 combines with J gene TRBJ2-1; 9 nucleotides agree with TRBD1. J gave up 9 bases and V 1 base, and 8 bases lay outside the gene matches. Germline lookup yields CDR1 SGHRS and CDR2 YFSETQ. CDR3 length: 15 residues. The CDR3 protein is CASSLMGQGGSEQFF. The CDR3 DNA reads TGCGCCAGCAGCTTGATGGGACAGGGAGGAAGTGAGCAGTTCTTC.

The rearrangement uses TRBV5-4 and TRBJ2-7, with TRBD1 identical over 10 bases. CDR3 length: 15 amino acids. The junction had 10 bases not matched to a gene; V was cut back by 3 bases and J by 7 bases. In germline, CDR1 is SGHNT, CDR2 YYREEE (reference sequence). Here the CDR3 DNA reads TGTGCCAGCAGCTCGGGGGGACAGGGGATGGGGGAGCAGTACTTC. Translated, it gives CASSSGGQGMGEQYF.

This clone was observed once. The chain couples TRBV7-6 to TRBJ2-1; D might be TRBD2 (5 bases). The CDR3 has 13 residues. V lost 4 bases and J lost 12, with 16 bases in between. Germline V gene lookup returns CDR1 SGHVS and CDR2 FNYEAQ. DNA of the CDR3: TGTGCCAGCAGCTCCCGGGTCGGGGATGGGCAGTTCTTC. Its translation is CASSSRVGDGQFF.

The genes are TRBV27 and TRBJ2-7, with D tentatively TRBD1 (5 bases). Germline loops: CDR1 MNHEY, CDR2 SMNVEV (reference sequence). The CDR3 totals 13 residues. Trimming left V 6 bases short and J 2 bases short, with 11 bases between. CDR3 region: CASRMTATYEQYF. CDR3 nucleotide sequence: TGTGCCAGCAGGATGACAGCCACCTACGAGCAGTACTTC.

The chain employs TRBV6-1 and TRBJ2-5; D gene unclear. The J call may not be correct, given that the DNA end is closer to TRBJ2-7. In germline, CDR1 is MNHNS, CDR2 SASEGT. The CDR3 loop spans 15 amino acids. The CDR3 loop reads CASSEEVSGGYEQYF. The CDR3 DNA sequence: TGTGCCAGCAGTGAAGAAGTTTCCGGCGGCTACGAGCAGTACTTC.

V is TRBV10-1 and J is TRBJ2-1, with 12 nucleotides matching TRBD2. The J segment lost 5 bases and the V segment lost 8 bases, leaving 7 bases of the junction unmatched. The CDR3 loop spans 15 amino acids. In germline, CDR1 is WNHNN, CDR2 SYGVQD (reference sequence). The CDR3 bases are TGCGCCAGCTCTCCGGGACTAGCGGGTAACAATGAGCAGTTCTTC. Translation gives CASSPGLAGNNEQFF.

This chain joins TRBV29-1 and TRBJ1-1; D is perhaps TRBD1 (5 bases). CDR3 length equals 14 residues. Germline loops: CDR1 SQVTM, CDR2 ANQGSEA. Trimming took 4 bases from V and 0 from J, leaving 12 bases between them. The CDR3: CSVGQLLMNTEAFF. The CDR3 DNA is TGCAGCGTTGGACAGTTACTAATGAACACTGAAGCTTTCTTT.

The CDR3 DNA sequence: TGTGCCAGCAGTACGGGACAGGGGGCGGCCGATACGCAGTATTTT. It is translated as CASSTGQGAADTQYF. The chain couples TRBV7-2 to TRBJ2-3, with 12 bases lining up with TRBD1. The CDR3 contains 15 residues. The germline V gene encodes CDR1 SGHTA and CDR2 FQGNSA. V was pared by 6 bases and J by 6 bases, with 7 bases of the junction left unmatched. Full variable domain (missing parts from reference TRBV7-2 and TRBJ2-3): GAGVSQSPSNKVTEKGKDVELRCDPISGHTALYWYRQSLGQGLEFLIYFQGNSAPDKSGLPSDRFSAERTGGSVSTLTIQRTQQEDSAVYLCASSTGQGAADTQYFGPGTRLTVL.

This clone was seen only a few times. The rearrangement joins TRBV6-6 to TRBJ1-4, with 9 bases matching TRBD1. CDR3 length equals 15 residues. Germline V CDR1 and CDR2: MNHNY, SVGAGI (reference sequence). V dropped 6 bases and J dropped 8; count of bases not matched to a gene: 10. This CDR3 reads CASSPLRDRVEKLFF. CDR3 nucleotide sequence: TGTGCCAGCAGCCCCCTCCGGGACAGGGTGGAAAAACTGTTTTTT.

CDR3 residues: CASSLLALPEETQYF. The CDR3 DNA sequence: TGTGCCAGCAGCCTACTAGCGCTCCCTGAAGAGACCCAGTACTTC. The chain is built from TRBV25-1 and TRBJ2-5, with TRBD2 matching over 7 bases. Germline V gene data show CDR1 as MGHDK and CDR2 as SYGVNS. J gave up 3 bases and V 6 bases, and 10 bases lay outside the gene matches. The CDR3 runs to 15 residues.